This is a list of T cell receptor beta chains from one sample in a study of regulatory T cells in long-lasting Graves disease. TCRdb processed the multiplex PCR reads anew with MiXCR; each CDR3 protein has one entry. The sample lists around 420,000 distinct CDR3 sequences; 15% were seen once. The data also belong to a second study, concerning T cells in Graves' hyperthyroidism and ophthalmopathy.

Sequencing used peripheral blood mononuclear cells (PBMCs), obtained at new diagnosis, from a patient treated with antithyroid drugs. These receptors came from a woman aged 40-49 years with Graves disease. Both conserved end residues are part of each CDR3. Not all rows give a size; the values are once, few, many and, for expanded clones, a class.

>16|TRBV5-1|.
CASSSKPGQGLGGYTF
>14|TRBV5-1|.
CASSLETTKETQYF
>14|TRBV30|few
CAWTIAGPGDEQYF
>15|TRBV29-1|many
CSVGRRLAGDNEQFF
>16|TRBV5-1|many
CASSLNLRGRNSPLHF
>17|TRBV28|.
CASKTLAGGQGGNIQYF
>17|TRBV10-3|many
CAISESGAATSTDTQYF
>16|TRBV19|few
CASSMTQVHSNQPQHF
>14|TRBV6-1|.
CASSAGVSGNTIYF
>13|TRBV18|many
CASSRASGETQYF
>16|TRBV11-2|.
CASSLRRASNTDTQYF
>15|TRBV6-4|.
CASSLGQGGSGELFF
>16|TRBV12-5|many
CASGLVRVGANTEAFF
>14|TRBV2|many
CASSLKANTGELFF
>16|TRBV12-5|many
CASGFPLTDSNQPQHF
>15|TRBV5-1|many
CASSLGWTSDYEQYF
>18|TRBV19|.
CASSIEPTSGSTTGELFF
>15|TRBV2|many
CASSEGQAKGYEQYF
>15|TRBV5-8|many
CASSLVGSQKNIQYF
>14|TRBV7-9|.
CAGSLAGEGYEQYF
>13|TRBV12-3/TRBV12-4|many
CASSLAGRETQYF
>18|TRBV19|many
CASSKSPGLAGVVSEQYF
>15|TRBV19|.
CASSIGGRGTGELFF
>13|TRBV6-1|many
CASSVGIRETQYF
>17|TRBV7-9|few
CASSLGRGGESNQPQYF
>16|TRBV6-5|.
CASSYSTEALNTEAFF
>15|TRBV7-9|.
CASSLGPDPTGELFF
>17|TRBV11-2|many
CASSPGGQGYLPGELFF